These 28 T cell receptor beta chains were sequenced from one sample in a study of T-cell memory formation after mild COVID-19. TCRdb re-called the 5' RACE reads through MiXCR, storing one row per CDR3 protein. There are about 420,000 distinct CDR3 sequences in the sample; less than 25% occur only once, and 10% to 15% lies in the top ten. The sequenced material came from PBMCs or a T cell subset sorted from them (not recorded which). These receptors were obtained from an adult woman who had mild COVID-19 (a few samples of this study predate the infection). Cell type and time point are not known.

J is TRBJ2-2 and V is TRBV15; 7 bases line up with TRBD1. Unmatched junction bases numbered 7, after V lost 4 bases and J lost 2 bases. This CDR3 region has 16 residues. Germline loops: CDR1 LNHNV, CDR2 YYDKDF (reference sequence). CDR3 sequence reads: CATSKKGTDNTGELFF. CDR3 coding DNA: TGTGCCACCAGCAAGAAGGGGACAGACAACACCGGGGAGCTGTTTTTT.

The rearrangement links TRBV7-2 to TRBJ2-1, with 7 positions matching TRBD2. The length of the CDR3 is 17 residues. V was pared by 1 base and J by 2 bases, with 8 bases of the junction left unmatched. CDR1 and CDR2 (germline): SGHTA, FQGNSA. The CDR3: CASSLGHGTTTYNEQFF. The CDR3 region has the DNA TGTGCCAGCAGCTTAGGCCACGGGACTACCACCTACAATGAGCAGTTCTTC.

The chain links TRBV12-3 or TRBV12-4 to TRBJ1-5; D perhaps matches TRBD1 (6 bases). This CDR3 has 15 residues. Trimming took 6 bases from V and 0 from J, leaving 12 bases between them. CDR3 DNA: TGTGCCAGCAGCTGGGGACACCCTAGCAATCAGCCCCAGCATTTT. Translation: CASSWGHPSNQPQHF.

This clonotype has a handful of counts. The chain recombines TRBV30 with TRBJ2-7; no reliable D call. V was clipped by 3 bases and J by 2 bases, with 8 bases between them. This CDR3 is 12 amino acids long. The germline V gene encodes CDR1 GTSNPN and CDR2 SVGIG (reference sequence). This chain's CDR3 is CAWSHITYEQYF. For the CDR3, the DNA is TGTGCCTGGAGCCACATTACCTACGAGCAGTACTTC.

A few counts support this clonotype. CDR3 protein: CASSYFFFMGALDNQPQHF. The CDR3, as DNA: TGTGCCAGCAGTTACTTTTTCTTTATGGGGGCGCTTGACAATCAGCCCCAGCATTTT. The chain has TRBV6-6 and TRBJ1-5; a weak D match, TRBD1 (6 bases). Germline V gene data show CDR1 as MNHNY and CDR2 as SVGAGI (reference sequence). The CDR3 has 19 amino acids. V lost 1 base, J lost 3 bases, and 22 bases lay in between.

The gene calls are TRBV7-3 and TRBJ1-2, with D perhaps matching TRBD1 (5 bases). CDR3 length equals 16 residues. Looked up from germline, CDR1 is SGHTA and CDR2 is FQGTGA. V was cut by 1 base and J by 3 bases, with 15 bases left in between. The DNA for the CDR3 is TGTGCCAGCAGCTTAATGGGGGGTGCCCCAGACTATGGCTACACCTTC. This encodes CASSLMGGAPDYGYTF.

This clonotype was recorded a few times. The chain joins TRBV24-1 to TRBJ2-2, with D possibly being TRBD1 (6 bases). Germline CDR1 is KGHDR and CDR2 is SFDVKD. The V gene lost 2 bases and the J gene lost 8 bases, with 14 bases spanning the gap. The CDR3 totals 15 residues. DNA of the CDR3: TGTGCCACCAGTGATTCTGGCCCCGGGACAGGGGAGCTGTTTTTT. Translation gives CATSDSGPGTGELFF.

This chain joins TRBV29-1 and TRBJ2-3; D is unresolved. This CDR3 has 11 amino acids. Germline loops: CDR1 SQVTM, CDR2 ANQGSEA. V lost 8 bases to trimming and J lost 2 bases, with 8 bases between them. CDR3 amino acids: CSTDDTDTQYF. In nucleotides, the CDR3 is TGCAGCACGGACGACACAGATACGCAGTATTTT.

The chain has TRBV6-5 and TRBJ1-4, with TRBD1 matching 7 bases. The CDR3 totals 17 residues. Germline CDR1 and CDR2: MNHEY and SVGAGI. With 1 base clipped from V and 7 bases from J, the junction kept 12 bases outside the gene matches. CDR3 residues: CASSYLPPGQGGEKLFF. Here the CDR3 DNA reads TGTGCCAGCAGTTACTTGCCCCCGGGGCAGGGGGGTGAAAAACTGTTTTTT.

This clonotype was detected only a few times. J is TRBJ2-7 and V is TRBV3-1; tentative D call: TRBD2 (5 bases). Trimming shortened V by 1 base and J by 6 bases, and 13 bases separated the two germline ends. Germline CDR1 and CDR2: LGHDT and YNNKEL (reference sequence). The CDR3 covers 14 residues. As DNA, the CDR3 is TGTGCCAGCAGCCAAGGGACTCGTCTATCCGAGCAGTACTTC. Its translation is CASSQGTRLSEQYF.

This chain uses TRBV19 with TRBJ2-1; 8 bases fit TRBD1. Trimming took 1 base from V and 7 from J; bases not matched to a gene: 3. This CDR3 contains 14 residues. Per germline, CDR1 LNHDA and CDR2 SQIVND (reference sequence). The CDR3 nucleotides read TGTGCCAGTAGTATAGTAGGACAGGGAAATGAGCAGTTCTTC. It specifies CASSIVGQGNEQFF.

J is TRBJ2-3 and V is TRBV5-4; TRBD2 agrees at 8 bases. There are 16 residues in the CDR3. V trimming: 3 bases; J trimming: 0 bases; junction bases outside the gene matches: 6. Germline values: CDR1 SGHNT, CDR2 YYREEE (reference sequence). CDR3 in amino acids: CASSSQAGASTDTQYF. In DNA form, the CDR3 reads TGTGCCAGCAGCTCGCAAGCGGGGGCGAGCACAGATACGCAGTATTTT.

This chain joins TRBV4-2 and TRBJ1-2, with 7 bases that match TRBD1. Unmatched junction bases numbered 9, after V lost 0 bases and J lost 5 bases. This CDR3 contains 16 residues. Germline-derived CDR1 and CDR2 are LGHNA and YNFKEQ. CDR3 in amino acids: CASSQDNGQEIYGYTF. The CDR3 DNA reads TGTGCCAGCAGCCAAGATAACGGACAGGAGATATATGGCTACACCTTC.

This clonotype has only a few counts. The V and J genes are TRBV12-3 or TRBV12-4 and TRBJ1-1, with 7 positions matching TRBD1. The CDR3 extends over 17 amino acids. The V and J ends lost 2 bases and 1 base, in that order; junction bases with no gene match: 10. CDR3 loop: CASSLRQGGESNTEAFF. As DNA, the CDR3 is TGTGCCAGCAGTTTAAGACAGGGAGGGGAGTCGAACACTGAAGCTTTCTTT.

The rearrangement uses TRBV29-1 and TRBJ1-2, with 10 bases identical to TRBD1. Germline CDR1 SQVTM, CDR2 ANQGSEA. The CDR3 spans 15 residues. V was pared by 5 bases and J by 4 bases, with 10 bases of the junction left unmatched. The CDR3 nucleotides are TGCAGCGTTTCCGAGACAGGGGGCGTGGGCTATGGCTACACCTTC. It translates to CSVSETGGVGYGYTF.

This chain connects TRBV7-6 to TRBJ2-3; D might be TRBD1 or TRBD2, each matching 5 bases. This CDR3 is 14 amino acids long. CDR1 SGHVS and CDR2 FNYEAQ come from the germline V gene. The V gene lost 5 bases and the J gene lost 4 bases, with 13 bases spanning the gap. The CDR3 spells CASSRSEGPDTQYF. Here the CDR3 DNA reads TGTGCCAGCAGCCGGAGTGAGGGGCCAGATACGCAGTATTTT. The full variable domain, completed using reference TRBV7-6 and TRBJ2-3, is GAGVSQSPRYKVTKRGQDVALRCDPISGHVSLYWYRQALGQGPEFLTYFNYEAQQDKSGLPNDRFSAERPEGSISTLTIQRTEQRDSAMYRCASSRSEGPDTQYFGPGTRLTVL.

This clonotype has more than one count but fewer than ten. The chain couples TRBV27 to TRBJ1-2; TRBD1 might be the D (6 bases). With 3 bases removed from V and 8 bases from J, the gap between germline ends came to 10 bases. The germline CDR1 and CDR2 sequences are MNHEY and SMNVEV (reference sequence). The CDR3 runs 12 residues. The CDR3 nucleotides read TGTGCCAGCAGTTTTTCAGGGGTCGGCTACACCTTC. Protein product: CASSFSGVGYTF.

This CDR3 is CASSRTSGRNHEQYF. The CDR3 region has the DNA TGTGCCAGCAGCCGGACTAGCGGGAGGAACCACGAGCAGTACTTC. The genes are TRBV3-1 and TRBJ2-7; 14 positions agree with TRBD2. V dropped 4 bases and J dropped 5; count of bases not matched to a gene: 4. Germline lookup yields CDR1 LGHDT and CDR2 YNNKEL (reference sequence). This CDR3 contains 15 residues.

V usage is TRBV30 and J usage is TRBJ1-1, with D perhaps TRBD1 (5 bases). This CDR3 contains 12 residues. Trimming removed 4 bases from V and 10 bases from J, with 16 bases in between. Germline-derived CDR1 and CDR2 are GTSNPN and SVGIG (reference sequence). In DNA, the CDR3 is TGTGCCTGGAAGGGGACGGCAGTCGGAGCTTTCTTT. It codes for CAWKGTAVGAFF. Complete variable domain (other parts from reference TRBV30 and TRBJ1-1): SQTIHQWPATLVQPVGSPLSLECTVEGTSNPNLYWYRQAAGRGLQLLFYSVGIGQISSEVPQNLSASRPQDRQFILSSKKLLLSDSGFYLCAWKGTAVGAFFGQGTRLTVV.

This clonotype was seen a handful of times. The rearrangement joins TRBV19 to TRBJ1-1, with D possibly TRBD1 on 5 matching bases. Between the trimmed V and J ends, which lost 7 bases and 5 bases, there was a span of 20 bases. Germline V lookup: CDR1 LNHDA, CDR2 SQIVND (reference sequence). The CDR3 length is 15 residues. The CDR3 region is CASTVYLGDGTEAFF. In DNA, the CDR3 is TGTGCCAGTACCGTATACTTAGGGGATGGTACTGAAGCTTTCTTT.

This clonotype appeared a few times. The gene calls are TRBV5-1 and TRBJ2-5; 8 bases match TRBD2. The V gene end was trimmed by 4 bases and the J gene end by 5 bases; junction bases not matched to a gene: 7. There are 14 residues in the CDR3. From germline, CDR1 is SGHRS and CDR2 YFSETQ. CDR3 bases: TGCGCCAGCAGCGCCCGGGGGGGTAGCGAGACCCAGTACTTC. This gives the protein CASSARGGSETQYF. Variable domain in full (rest from reference TRBV5-1 and TRBJ2-5): KAGVTQTPRYLIKTRGQQVTLSCSPISGHRSVSWYQQTPGQGLQFLFEYFSETQRNKGNFPGRFSGRQFSNSRSEMNVSTLELGDSALYLCASSARGGSETQYFGPGTRLLVL.

This chain uses TRBV6-5 with TRBJ2-7; no clear D gene. In germline, CDR1 is MNHEY, CDR2 SVGAGI. V lost 7 bases and J lost 0, with 19 bases in between. The length of the CDR3 is 16 residues. CDR3 in amino acids: CASTHPVGLGSYEQYF. CDR3 DNA sequence: TGTGCCAGCACCCATCCAGTAGGATTGGGCTCCTACGAGCAGTACTTC.

The CDR3 nucleotides read TGTGCCAGCATGTTAGGGGGGGCCTTGGGAGATACGCAGTATTTT. Amino acids: CASMLGGALGDTQYF. This chain uses TRBV11-1 with TRBJ2-3, with D possibly being TRBD2 (7 bases). This CDR3 region has 15 residues. The V and J ends lost 7 bases and 5 bases respectively, with 19 bases between them. Germline CDR1 and CDR2: SGHAT and FQDESV (reference sequence).

The table lists this clonotype with a few counts. This chain uses TRBV20-1 with TRBJ2-7, with D perhaps TRBD2 (6 bases). CDR1 and CDR2 (germline): DFQATT, SNEGSKA (reference sequence). The CDR3 runs to 15 residues. The V gene lost 5 bases and the J gene lost 1 base, with 18 bases spanning the gap. In nucleotides, the CDR3 is TGCAGTGCTGGATTTGGGACTTCCACTTCCTACGAGCAGTACTTC. Its protein product is CSAGFGTSTSYEQYF.

In its sample, this clonotype was seen a few times. The V gene is TRBV5-6, the J gene TRBJ2-7; 9 nucleotides line up with TRBD1. The V segment lost 0 bases and the J segment 3 bases; nucleotides outside the gene matches: 4. Germline CDR1 is SGHDT and CDR2 is YYEEEE. CDR3 length equals 15 residues. CDR3 sequence reads: CASSLAQGAIYEQYF. DNA of the CDR3: TGTGCCAGCAGCTTGGCACAGGGGGCGATCTACGAGCAGTACTTC.

This clonotype came up once. V gene TRBV2 combines with J gene TRBJ2-7; TRBD2 might be the D (6 bases). CDR3 size: 13 residues. CDR1 SNHLY and CDR2 FYNNEI come from the germline V gene. The ends were cut back, 7 bases at V and 0 bases at J, with 10 bases in the middle. Here the CDR3 reads CASNRDFSYEQYF. CDR3 nucleotides: TGTGCCAGCAACCGGGACTTCTCCTACGAGCAGTACTTC.

The chain employs TRBV10-3 and TRBJ2-1, with 8 bases identical to TRBD1. J gave up 14 bases and V 0 bases, and 9 bases lay outside the gene matches. This CDR3 comprises 14 residues. The germline V gene has CDR1 ENHRY and CDR2 SYGVKD. CDR3 in amino acids: CAISESNWDRLEFF. DNA of the CDR3: TGTGCCATCAGTGAGTCGAACTGGGACAGGTTGGAGTTCTTC.

The chain couples TRBV7-2 to TRBJ1-1, with D unresolved. The CDR3 totals 15 residues. V was trimmed by 4 bases and J by 1 base, leaving 13 bases between them. Germline V gene sequence: CDR1 SGHTA, CDR2 FQGNSA. CDR3 amino acids: CASSSLGVRNTEAFF. CDR3 sequence (DNA): TGTGCCAGCAGCTCTCTGGGAGTCAGGAACACTGAAGCTTTCTTT.